This entry describes one T cell receptor (beta chain). The study reverse transcribed the entire isolated RNA, so it sequenced expressed TCRB transcripts. Only in-frame clones appear in the TCRdb table, and some are missing; sequencing was by immunoSEQ multiplex PCR. The table lists 150,000 to 200,000 clones, 13% of them singletons. The data belong to a study of beta chain features in type 1 diabetes. The sequence derives from a woman aged 18-35 years in good health. The sequenced sample consisted of central memory CD4+ T cells from blood.

CDR3 nucleotide sequence: TGTGCCAGCAGTATGAAATCAGGGACCGGGGAGCTGTTTTTT. Translating gives CASSMKSGTGELFF. The V gene is TRBV2, the J gene TRBJ2-2; tentatively, D is TRBD1 (5 bases). Germline V gives CDR1 SNHLY, CDR2 FYNNEI. The CDR3 is made up of 14 amino acids. The germline V and J ends were trimmed by 5 bases and 5 bases, with 12 bases remaining between them.